Listed below are T cell receptor beta chains from one sample, sequenced in a study of shared clonotypes between healthy human individuals. Measured with immunoSEQ multiplex PCR; TCRdb has only the in-frame clones, and not every one. The data show some 200,000 clones, 85% to 95% seen once. Sequencing was performed on naive CD4+ T cells sorted from blood. The receptors originated from a woman aged 25 to 39 in good health. The CDR3 runs from the conserved cysteine through the conserved F or W. The D gene is left open where the match is weak. Expanded clones are given a class, and other clones once, few, many or no size at all.

TRBV5-1	TRBJ1-2	.	.	TGCGCCAGCAGCTCCGAGGCAGCTCTCCGTAACTATGGCTACACCTTC	CASSSEAALRNYGYTF
TRBV28	TRBJ2-7	.	.	TGTGCCAGTTTCTCCTCGATCGCAAAAACCTACGAGCAGTACTTC	CASFSSIAKTYEQYF
TRBV11-1	TRBJ2-5	.	TRBD1	TGTGCCAGCAGCAAGGGGCCGGGACAGGGTGAAGAGACCCAGTACTTC	CASSKGPGQGEETQYF
TRBV5-1	TRBJ2-6	.	.	TGCGCCAGCAGCTTGGCCTCACATATCTCTGGGGCCAACGTCCTGACTTTC	CASSLASHISGANVLTF
TRBV28	TRBJ1-4	.	.	TGTGCCAGCAGTAAGGGGACGGCCGAAAATGAAAAACTGTTTTTT	CASSKGTAENEKLFF
TRBV5-4	TRBJ2-1	.	.	TGTGCCAGCAGCTTGAAACACATCTACAATGAGCAGTTCTTC	CASSLKHIYNEQFF
TRBV2	TRBJ1-2	.	TRBD1	TGTGCCAGCAGTGAAAGGAGACAGGGGGTCGGTGGCTACACCTTC	CASSERRQGVGGYTF
TRBV28	TRBJ1-1	once	.	TGTGCCAGCAGTGACCACAGTAGGCTCACTGAAGCTTTCTTT	CASSDHSRLTEAFF
TRBV18	TRBJ2-3	.	.	TGTGCCAGCTCACCGACGACTCAGACAGATACGCAGTATTTT	CASSPTTQTDTQYF
TRBV18	TRBJ2-7	once	TRBD1	TGTGCCAGCTCACCACCGGGACAGGGGAGATACGAGCAGTACTTC	CASSPPGQGRYEQYF
TRBV28	TRBJ2-7	.	.	TGTGCCAGTCCACCCGGGACAAACTACGAGCAGTACTTC	CASPPGTNYEQYF
TRBV11-3	TRBJ2-3	.	TRBD2	TGTGCCAGCAGCCCAGGGACTAGCGGGAGCACAGATACGCAGTATTTT	CASSPGTSGSTDTQYF
TRBV30	TRBJ2-6	.	.	TGTGCCTGGAGTGTACCAGGCGCTGGGGCCAACGTCCTGACTTTC	CAWSVPGAGANVLTF
TRBV20-1	TRBJ1-4	.	.	TGCAGTGCCCAGAGCAATGAAAAACTGTTTTTT	CSAQSNEKLFF
TRBV27	TRBJ2-7	.	TRBD2	TGTGCCAGCAGACCTCTAGCGGGAGAAAACGAGCAGTACTTC	CASRPLAGENEQYF
TRBV14	TRBJ2-5	.	.	TGTGCCAGCAGCCAAGAAGCGGGTAAAGAGACCCAGTACTTC	CASSQEAGKETQYF
TRBV5-1	TRBJ2-5	.	.	TGCGCCAGCAGCTTGGGACAGACTCTTCAAGAGACCCAGTACTTC	CASSLGQTLQETQYF
TRBV19	TRBJ2-7	.	.	TGTGCCAGTAGTACGACCGGGGACCCGACCTACGAGCAGTACTTC	CASSTTGDPTYEQYF
TRBV28	TRBJ2-1	few	.	TGTGCCAGCAGGGGCGACTATTACAATGAGCAGTTCTTC	CASRGDYYNEQFF
TRBV2	TRBJ1-2	.	.	TGTGCCAGCAGTGAAATGGGGGCGCGGGAGTATGGCTACACCTTC	CASSEMGAREYGYTF
TRBV5-4	TRBJ1-4	.	.	TGTGCCAGCAGCCTGGGGGGGCAGATGGATGAAAAACTGTTTTTT	CASSLGGQMDEKLFF
TRBV18	TRBJ1-3	.	.	TGTGCCAGCTCACCCTCTGGAAACACCATATATTTT	CASSPSGNTIYF
TRBV28	TRBJ2-7	.	TRBD1	TGTGCCAGCAGTATCCGGGACAGGGACAACCACGAGCAGTACTTC	CASSIRDRDNHEQYF
TRBV6-5	TRBJ2-7	.	.	TGTGCCAGCAGGGACAGCTCATACTACGAGCAGTACTTC	CASRDSSYYEQYF
TRBV2	TRBJ1-1	.	.	TGTGCCAGCAGCCCGGGACAACTCGCTGAAGCTTTCTTT	CASSPGQLAEAFF
TRBV30	TRBJ1-2	.	.	TGTGCCTGGAGCGGGGGTGACTATGGCTACACCTTC	CAWSGGDYGYTF
TRBV5-5	TRBJ2-1	.	.	TGTGCCAGCAGCTTGTTTCTGGACAGTCGCAATGAGCAGTTCTTC	CASSLFLDSRNEQFF
TRBV28	TRBJ1-5	.	.	TGTGCCAGCAGTCCAAATCACAGGGAAAGGAGCAATCAGCCCCAGCATTTT	CASSPNHRERSNQPQHF
TRBV5-1	TRBJ2-7	.	TRBD2	TGCGCCAGCAGCCCGGGACTAGCGGGAGTCTACGAGCAGTACTTC	CASSPGLAGVYEQYF
TRBV11-1	TRBJ1-1	once	TRBD1	TGTGCCAGCAGCCCCCGGGTCGGCGTTCAGGGGGCTGGTACTGAAGCTTTCTTT	CASSPRVGVQGAGTEAFF
TRBV11-2	TRBJ2-7	.	.	TGTGCCAGCAGCTTAGTTCGCGTCAGACGCTACGAGCAGTACTTC	CASSLVRVRRYEQYF
TRBV11-2	TRBJ2-7	once	TRBD2	TGTGCCAGCAGCCCGCCAGCGGGAAGATACGAGCAGTACTTC	CASSPPAGRYEQYF
TRBV27	TRBJ2-5	.	TRBD2	TGTGCCAGCAGTTTATGGGGTAGCGGGAGGGTTGGAGAGACCCAGTACTTC	CASSLWGSGRVGETQYF
TRBV28	TRBJ1-2	.	.	TGTGCCAGCAGAAAATCAGGTCTTTATGGCTACACCTTC	CASRKSGLYGYTF
TRBV23-1	TRBJ1-4	.	.	TGCGCCAGCAGTCAATCGAACAGACCTAATGAAAAACTGTTTTTT	CASSQSNRPNEKLFF
TRBV25-1	TRBJ2-5	.	TRBD2	TGTGCCAGTGGTTGGGCGGGGGAAGAGACCCAGTACTTC	CASGWAGEETQYF
TRBV7-9	TRBJ2-5	.	.	TGTGCCAGCAGCTTAGACCCCCAAGAGACCCAGTACTTC	CASSLDPQETQYF
TRBV28	TRBJ2-7	.	.	TGTGCCAGCACAAGAGGAGGGGGCGCGAGGGGCCACGAGCAGTACTTC	CASTRGGGARGHEQYF
TRBV6-1	TRBJ1-5	.	.	TGTGCCAGCAGACCTGGGACCGCAGACAATCAGCCCCAGCATTTT	CASRPGTADNQPQHF
TRBV19	TRBJ2-7	.	.	TGTGCCAGTAGTATCGGGCCCGAATCCTACGAGCAGTACTTC	CASSIGPESYEQYF
TRBV11-2	TRBJ1-5	.	.	TGTGCCAGCAGCTTAGAGCGACATAGCAATCAGCCCCAGCATTTT	CASSLERHSNQPQHF
TRBV19	TRBJ2-1	.	TRBD1	TGTGCCAGTAGTACCCAGCGGACAGGCTCAGGGGAGCAGTTCTTC	CASSTQRTGSGEQFF
TRBV30	TRBJ2-3	.	TRBD2	TGTGCCGGGCGACCCCGGGCGGGAGGGGGCACAGATACGCAGTATTTT	CAGRPRAGGGTDTQYF
TRBV9	TRBJ2-7	.	TRBD1	TGTGCCAGCAGCGTTTGGGACAGGGGGGACGAAAAGCGGTACTTC	CASSVWDRGDEKRYF
TRBV7-3	TRBJ2-5	.	TRBD1	TGTGCCAGCAGCCTGACAGGGGGGGAGACCCAGTACTTC	CASSLTGGETQYF
TRBV19	TRBJ1-2	.	TRBD1	TGTGCCAGTAGTATAGGGTCGGGACAGACATATGGCTACACCTTC	CASSIGSGQTYGYTF
TRBV5-8	TRBJ1-2	once	.	TGTGCCAGCACCTGGGCGGCTGCCCGCCCTGGCTACACCTTC	CASTWAAARPGYTF
TRBV28	TRBJ2-7	.	.	TGTGCCAGCAGTTTCGTCCAGGCCTACGAGCAGTACTTC	CASSFVQAYEQYF
TRBV30	TRBJ1-6	.	.	TGTGCCTGGGGTCAGCCGGGGCCGAGCTCCTATAATTCACCCCTCCACTTT	CAWGQPGPSSYNSPLHF
TRBV7-8	TRBJ2-7	once	TRBD2	TGTGCCAGCAGCCCCAAGCGTTATAGCGGGAGTTACCACGAGCAGTACTTC	CASSPKRYSGSYHEQYF
TRBV2	TRBJ1-2	.	TRBD1	TGTGCCAGCAGTGGGACAGGGACCTATGGCTACACCTTC	CASSGTGTYGYTF
TRBV2	TRBJ1-2	.	.	TGTGCCAGCAGTGAAAAGCGGCAGGCCAATGGCTACACCTTC	CASSEKRQANGYTF
TRBV4-1	TRBJ2-1	.	.	TGCGCCAGCAGCCATTTGGGGACAACTATAAATGAGCAGTTCTTC	CASSHLGTTINEQFF
TRBV20-1	TRBJ2-2	.	.	TGCAGTGCCTCCAGTCTCGGGGAGCTGTTTTTT	CSASSLGELFF
TRBV11-2	TRBJ2-7	.	.	TGTGCCAGCAGCGGCAGGGGTGGAGAGCAGTACTTC	CASSGRGGEQYF
TRBV4-1	TRBJ2-3	.	TRBD1	TGCGCCAGCAGCCAAATACAGGGGGCCGGAAGTACGCAGTATTTT	CASSQIQGAGSTQYF
TRBV4-2	TRBJ2-6	.	.	TGTGCCAGCAGCCAACGAGGATCTGGGGCCAACGTCCTGACTTTC	CASSQRGSGANVLTF
TRBV11-3	TRBJ2-7	.	.	TGTGCCAGCAGCCCCGGGTCAGGATACGAGCAGTACTTC	CASSPGSGYEQYF
TRBV19	TRBJ2-1	.	.	TGTGCCAGTACCACCCTCGGGGATGAGCAGTTCTTC	CASTTLGDEQFF